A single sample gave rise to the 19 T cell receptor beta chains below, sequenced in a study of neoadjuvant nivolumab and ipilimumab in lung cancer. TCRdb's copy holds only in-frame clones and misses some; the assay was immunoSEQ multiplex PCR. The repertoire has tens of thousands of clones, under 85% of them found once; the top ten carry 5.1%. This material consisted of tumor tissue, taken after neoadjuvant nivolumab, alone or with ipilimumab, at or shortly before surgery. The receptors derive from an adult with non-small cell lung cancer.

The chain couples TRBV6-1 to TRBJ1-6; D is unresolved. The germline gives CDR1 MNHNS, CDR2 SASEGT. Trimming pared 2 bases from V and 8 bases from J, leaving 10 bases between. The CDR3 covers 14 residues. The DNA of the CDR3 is TGTGCCAGCAGTGAAATTGTAACGGATTCACCCCTCCACTTT. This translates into CASSEIVTDSPLHF.

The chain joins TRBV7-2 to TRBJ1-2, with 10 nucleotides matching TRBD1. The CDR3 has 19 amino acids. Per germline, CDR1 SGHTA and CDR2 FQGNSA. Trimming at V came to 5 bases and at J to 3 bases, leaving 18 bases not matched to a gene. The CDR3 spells CASSPYSTGGAGSDYGYTF. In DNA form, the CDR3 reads TGTGCCAGCAGCCCTTACTCGACAGGGGGCGCAGGGTCTGACTATGGCTACACCTTC.

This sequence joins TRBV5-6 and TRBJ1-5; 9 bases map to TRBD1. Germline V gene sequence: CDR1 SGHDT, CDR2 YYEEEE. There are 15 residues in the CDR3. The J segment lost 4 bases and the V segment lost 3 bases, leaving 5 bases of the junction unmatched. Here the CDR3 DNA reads TGTGCCAGCAGCTCCGTCGACAGGGGGAATCAGCCCCAGCATTTT. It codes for CASSSVDRGNQPQHF.

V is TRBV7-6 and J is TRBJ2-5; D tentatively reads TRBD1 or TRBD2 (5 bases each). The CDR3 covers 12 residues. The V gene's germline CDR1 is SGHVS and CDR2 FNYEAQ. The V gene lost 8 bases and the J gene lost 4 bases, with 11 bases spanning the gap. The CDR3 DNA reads TGTGCCAGCGGGGACCGCCGAGAGACCCAGTACTTC. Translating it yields CASGDRRETQYF. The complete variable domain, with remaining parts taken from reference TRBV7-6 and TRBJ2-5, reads GAGVSQSPRYKVTKRGQDVALRCDPISGHVSLYWYRQALGQGPEFLTYFNYEAQQDKSGLPNDRFSAERPEGSISTLTIQRTEQRDSAMYRCASGDRRETQYFGPGTRLLVL.

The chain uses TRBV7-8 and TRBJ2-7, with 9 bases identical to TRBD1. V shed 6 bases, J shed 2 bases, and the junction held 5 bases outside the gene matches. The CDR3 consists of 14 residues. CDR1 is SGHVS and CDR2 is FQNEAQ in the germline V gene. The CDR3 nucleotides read TGTGCCAGCAGACCAACAGGGGGCGCCTACGAGCAGTACTTC. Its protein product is CASRPTGGAYEQYF.

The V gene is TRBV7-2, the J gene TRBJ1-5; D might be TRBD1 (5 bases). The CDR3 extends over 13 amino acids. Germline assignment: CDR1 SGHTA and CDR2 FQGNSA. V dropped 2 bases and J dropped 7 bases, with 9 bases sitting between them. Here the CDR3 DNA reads TGTGCCAGCAGCTTAACAGGTGGGCAGCCCCAGCATTTT. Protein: CASSLTGGQPQHF.

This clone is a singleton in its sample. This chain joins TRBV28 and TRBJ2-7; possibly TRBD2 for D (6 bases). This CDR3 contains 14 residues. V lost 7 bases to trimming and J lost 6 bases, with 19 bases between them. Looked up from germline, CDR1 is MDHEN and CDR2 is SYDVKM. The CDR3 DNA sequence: TGTGCCAGCACCCCCGGGACTGATCTCGGCGAGCAGTACTTC. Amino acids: CASTPGTDLGEQYF. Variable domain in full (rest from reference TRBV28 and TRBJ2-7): DVKVTQSSRYLVKRTGEKVFLECVQDMDHENMFWYRQDPGLGLRLIYFSYDVKMKEKGDIPEGYSVSREKKERFSLILESASTNQTSMYLCASTPGTDLGEQYFGPGTRLTVT.

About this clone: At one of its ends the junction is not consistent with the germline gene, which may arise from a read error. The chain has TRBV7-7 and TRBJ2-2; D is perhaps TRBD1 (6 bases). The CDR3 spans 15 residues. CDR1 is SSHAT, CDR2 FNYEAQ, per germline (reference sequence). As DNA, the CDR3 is TGTGCTAGCAGCTCTATGACAGGGAACACCGGGGAGCTGTTTTTT. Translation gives CASSSMTGNTGELFF.

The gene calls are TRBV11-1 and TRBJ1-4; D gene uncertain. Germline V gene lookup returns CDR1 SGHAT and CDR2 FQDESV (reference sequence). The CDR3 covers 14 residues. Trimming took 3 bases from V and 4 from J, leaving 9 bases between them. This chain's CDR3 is CASSFFQDNEKLFF. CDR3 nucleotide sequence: TGTGCCAGCAGCTTTTTCCAGGATAATGAAAAACTGTTTTTT.

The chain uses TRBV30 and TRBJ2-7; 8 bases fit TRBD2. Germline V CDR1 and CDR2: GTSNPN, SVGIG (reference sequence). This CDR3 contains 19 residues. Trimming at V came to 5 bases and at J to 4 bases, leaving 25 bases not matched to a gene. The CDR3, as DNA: TGTGCCTGGGAAGGGCAGGGGAGGCAAGCGGGAGTCTCCAAATACGAGCAGTACTTC. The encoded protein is CAWEGQGRQAGVSKYEQYF.

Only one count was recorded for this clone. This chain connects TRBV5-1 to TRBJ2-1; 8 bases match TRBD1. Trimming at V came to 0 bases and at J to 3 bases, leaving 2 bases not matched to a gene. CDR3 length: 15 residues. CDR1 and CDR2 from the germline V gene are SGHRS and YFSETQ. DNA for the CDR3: TGCGCCAGCAGCTTGGAGGGGACAGGCTACAATGAGCAGTTCTTC. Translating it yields CASSLEGTGYNEQFF.

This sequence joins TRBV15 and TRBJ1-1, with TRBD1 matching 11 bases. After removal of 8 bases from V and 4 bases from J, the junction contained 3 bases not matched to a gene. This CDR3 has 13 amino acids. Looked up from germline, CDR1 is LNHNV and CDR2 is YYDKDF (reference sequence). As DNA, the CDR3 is TGTGCCACCGGGACAGGGGGGGTCACTGAAGCTTTCTTT. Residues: CATGTGGVTEAFF.

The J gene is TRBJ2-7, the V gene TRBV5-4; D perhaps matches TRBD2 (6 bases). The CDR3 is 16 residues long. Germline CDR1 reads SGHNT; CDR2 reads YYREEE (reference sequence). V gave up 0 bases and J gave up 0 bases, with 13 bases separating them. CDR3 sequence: CASSLAGGRGSYEQYF. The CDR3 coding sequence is TGTGCCAGCAGCTTGGCCGGGGGACGGGGCTCCTACGAGCAGTACTTC.

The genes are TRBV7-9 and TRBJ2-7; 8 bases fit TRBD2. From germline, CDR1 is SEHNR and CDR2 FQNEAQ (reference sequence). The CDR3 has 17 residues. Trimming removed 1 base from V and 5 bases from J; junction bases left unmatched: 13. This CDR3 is CASSLGRASGWIHEQYF. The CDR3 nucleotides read TGTGCCAGCAGCTTAGGTCGGGCTAGCGGGTGGATCCACGAGCAGTACTTC.

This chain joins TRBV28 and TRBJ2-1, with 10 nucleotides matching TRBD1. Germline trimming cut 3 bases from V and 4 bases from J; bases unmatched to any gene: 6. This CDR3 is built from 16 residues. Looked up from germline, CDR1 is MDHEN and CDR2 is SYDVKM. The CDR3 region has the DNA TGTGCCAGCAGTTTGGGGGACAGGGGAGGGTACAATGAGCAGTTCTTC. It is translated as CASSLGDRGGYNEQFF.

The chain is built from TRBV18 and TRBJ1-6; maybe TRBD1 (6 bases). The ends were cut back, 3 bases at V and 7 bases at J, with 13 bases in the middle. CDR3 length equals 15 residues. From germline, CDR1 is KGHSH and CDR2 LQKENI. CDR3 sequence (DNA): TGTGCCAGCTCACCGACTGCAGGGGACAATTCACCCCTCCACTTT. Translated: CASSPTAGDNSPLHF.

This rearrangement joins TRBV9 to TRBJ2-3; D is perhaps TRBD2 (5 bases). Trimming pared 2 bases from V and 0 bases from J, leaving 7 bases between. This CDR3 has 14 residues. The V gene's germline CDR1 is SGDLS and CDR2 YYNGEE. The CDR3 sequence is CASSVSGSTDTQYF. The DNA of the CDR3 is TGTGCCAGCAGCGTGAGCGGTAGCACAGATACGCAGTATTTT.

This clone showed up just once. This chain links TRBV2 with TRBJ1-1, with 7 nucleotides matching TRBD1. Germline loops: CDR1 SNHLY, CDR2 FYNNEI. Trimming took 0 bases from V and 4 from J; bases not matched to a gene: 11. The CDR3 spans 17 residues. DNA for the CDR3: TGTGCCAGCAGTGAAGCGGTAACAGGGGTTCGAATCACTGAAGCTTTCTTT. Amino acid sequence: CASSEAVTGVRITEAFF.

CDR3 sequence reads: CASSLEGPNQPQHF. Written as DNA, the CDR3 is TGCGCCAGCAGCTTAGAGGGTCCCAATCAGCCCCAGCATTTT. This sequence joins TRBV5-1 and TRBJ1-5; D not certain. CDR1 is SGHRS and CDR2 is YFSETQ in the germline V gene. V gave up 2 bases and J gave up 3 bases, with 9 bases separating them. The CDR3 extends over 14 amino acids.